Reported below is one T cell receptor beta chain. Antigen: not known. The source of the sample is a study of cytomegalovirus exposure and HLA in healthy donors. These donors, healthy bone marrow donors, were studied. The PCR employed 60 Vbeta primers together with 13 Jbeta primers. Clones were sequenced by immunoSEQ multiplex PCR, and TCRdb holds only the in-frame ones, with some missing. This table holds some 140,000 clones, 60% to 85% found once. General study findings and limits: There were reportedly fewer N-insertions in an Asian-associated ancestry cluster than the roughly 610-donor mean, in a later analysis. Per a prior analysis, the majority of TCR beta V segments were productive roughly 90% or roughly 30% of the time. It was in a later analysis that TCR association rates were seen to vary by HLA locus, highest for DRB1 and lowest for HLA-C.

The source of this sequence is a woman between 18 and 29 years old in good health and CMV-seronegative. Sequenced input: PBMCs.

As DNA, the CDR3 is TGTGCCTGGAGCGGGAGGGCCTCCCTATACAATGAGCAGTTCTTC. Translation gives CAWSGRASLYNEQFF. The rearrangement links TRBV30 to TRBJ2-1; 8 bases agree with TRBD2. V was pared by 3 bases and J by 4 bases, with 8 bases of the junction left unmatched. This CDR3 is built from 15 residues. Germline loops: CDR1 GTSNPN, CDR2 SVGIG (reference sequence).